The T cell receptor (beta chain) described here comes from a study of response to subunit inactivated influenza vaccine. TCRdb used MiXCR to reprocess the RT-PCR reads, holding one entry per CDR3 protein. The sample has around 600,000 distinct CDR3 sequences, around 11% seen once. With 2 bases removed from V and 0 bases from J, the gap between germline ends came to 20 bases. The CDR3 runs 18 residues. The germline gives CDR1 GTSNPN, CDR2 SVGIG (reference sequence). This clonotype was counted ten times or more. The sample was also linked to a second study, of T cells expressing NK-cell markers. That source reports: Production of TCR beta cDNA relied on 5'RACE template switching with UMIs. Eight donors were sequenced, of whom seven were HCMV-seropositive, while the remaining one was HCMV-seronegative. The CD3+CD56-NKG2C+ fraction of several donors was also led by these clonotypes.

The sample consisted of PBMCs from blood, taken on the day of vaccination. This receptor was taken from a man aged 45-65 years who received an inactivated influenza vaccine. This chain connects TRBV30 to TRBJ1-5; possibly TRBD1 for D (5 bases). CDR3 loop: CAWSRAGLGLYSNQPQHF. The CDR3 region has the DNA TGTGCCTGGAGTCGGGCGGGGCTTGGGCTTTATAGCAATCAGCCCCAGCATTTT. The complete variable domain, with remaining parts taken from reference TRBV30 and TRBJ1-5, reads SQTIHQWPATLVQPVGSPLSLECTVEGTSNPNLYWYRQAAGRGLQLLFYSVGIGQISSEVPQNLSASRPQDRQFILSSKKLLLSDSGFYLCAWSRAGLGLYSNQPQHFGDGTRLSIL.